This passage covers 11 T cell receptor beta chains from one sample sequenced in a study of T-cell reconstitution after alpha-beta-depleted transplantation in children. For TCRbeta, the library was prepared with unique molecular identifiers. Via MiXCR, TCRdb re-called the PCR reads, giving one row per CDR3 protein. The table shows 200,000 to 250,000 distinct CDR3 sequences, with about 12% occurring only once. Source: PBMCs from the stem cell graft donor, taken from the stem cell graft. Receptors originate from a human donor who donated a stem cell graft to a child with acute lymphoblastic leukemia.

In its sample, this clonotype was seen many times. This chain joins TRBV18 and TRBJ2-3, with a weak D call TRBD1 (5 bases). The CDR3 length is 12 residues. The V gene's germline CDR1 is KGHSH and CDR2 LQKENI. Trimming shortened V by 0 bases and J by 9 bases, and 7 bases separated the two germline ends. CDR3: CASSPPGVTQYF. The CDR3 region has the DNA TGTGCCAGCTCACCACCAGGGGTCACGCAGTATTTT.

In regard to this clonotype: This may come from a read error, since a much larger clone is one base off. This sequence joins TRBV5-1 and TRBJ1-2, with 9 bases aligning to TRBD1. The V and J ends lost 6 bases and 2 bases, in that order; junction bases with no gene match: 8. Germline CDR1 SGHRS, CDR2 YFSETQ. The CDR3 contains 15 residues. The CDR3 DNA follows: TGCGCCAGCAACTCGGGGGACAGGGAAAACTATGGCTACACCTTC. It is translated as CASNSGDRENYGYTF.

Turning to this clonotype: This may stem from a read error, because a much larger clone lies one nucleotide away. The CDR3 here is CASRKDTEDFF. DNA of the CDR3: TGTGCCAGCAGGAAAGACACTGAAGATTTCTTT. The genes are TRBV12-3 or TRBV12-4 and TRBJ1-1; D uncertain. This CDR3 is built from 11 residues.

This clonotype was counted at least ten times. CDR3 nucleotide sequence: TGCAGAGACAAAATCGCCGGGGAGCTAGACATTCAGTACTTC. Translating gives CRDKIAGELDIQYF. This chain connects TRBV29-1 to TRBJ2-4, with a tentative D call TRBD2 (5 bases). The CDR3 covers 14 residues. The germline CDR1 and CDR2 sequences are SQVTM and ANQGSEA.

The chain joins TRBV25-1 to TRBJ1-2; unclear D gene. The V end lost 3 bases, the J end lost 2 bases, and 7 bases lay between the germline ends. The CDR3 is 13 amino acids. The germline V gene encodes CDR1 MGHDK and CDR2 SYGVNS. CDR3 sequence (DNA): TGTGCCAGCAGTGAGGTCGTAAACTATGGCTACACCTTC. Amino acids: CASSEVVNYGYTF.

This clonotype was counted at least ten times. V is TRBV7-2 and J is TRBJ2-4; D not resolved. V was clipped by 1 base and J by 5 bases, with 12 bases between them. Germline V gene sequence: CDR1 SGHTA, CDR2 FQGNSA. The CDR3 runs 15 residues. The CDR3 DNA reads as TGTGCCAGCAGCTTAGGTGGCCGTAACCAAAACATTCAGTACTTC. Residues: CASSLGGRNQNIQYF.

In this sample, this clonotype turned up many times. The rearrangement uses TRBV4-2 and TRBJ2-6; D gene uncertain. CDR1 LGHNA and CDR2 YNFKEQ come from the germline V gene. This CDR3 has 17 residues. The V and J ends lost 2 bases and 1 base respectively, with 12 bases between them. The CDR3 sequence is CASSQRVGNSGANVLTF. DNA of the CDR3: TGTGCCAGCAGCCAAAGGGTAGGGAATTCTGGGGCCAACGTCCTGACTTTC.

This clonotype was observed a few times. The J gene is TRBJ2-2, the V gene TRBV28, with 11 bases matching TRBD2. The CDR3 is 17 residues long. The germline CDR1 and CDR2 sequences are MDHEN and SYDVKM. The ends lost 7 bases at V and 3 bases at J; junction bases unmatched: 10. CDR3 sequence: CASIEGLAVPHTGELFF. The CDR3 bases are TGTGCCAGCATCGAGGGACTAGCGGTTCCTCACACCGGGGAGCTGTTTTTT. The entire variable domain, with the rest obtained from reference TRBV28 and TRBJ2-2, is as follows: DVKVTQSSRYLVKRTGEKVFLECVQDMDHENMFWYRQDPGLGLRLIYFSYDVKMKEKGDIPEGYSVSREKKERFSLILESASTNQTSMYLCASIEGLAVPHTGELFFGEGSRLTVL.

This clonotype was counted a few times. V and J are TRBV12-3 or TRBV12-4 and TRBJ2-7, with D uncertain. Trimming pared 3 bases from V and 0 bases from J, leaving 6 bases between. CDR3 length equals 13 residues. CDR3 in amino acids: CASSFQLSYEQYF. CDR3 nucleotides: TGTGCCAGCAGTTTTCAGCTCTCCTACGAGCAGTACTTC.

This clonotype has ten or more counts. V and J are TRBV9 and TRBJ2-5; the match to TRBD2 covers 8 bases. The V gene's germline CDR1 is SGDLS and CDR2 YYNGEE. The CDR3 has 14 amino acids. V was clipped by 3 bases and J by 7 bases; unmatched bases: 8. The CDR3 DNA sequence: TGTGCCAGCAGCGCCCGGACTAGCCGCGGGACCCAGTACTTC. It is translated as CASSARTSRGTQYF.

This clonotype has a count of ten or more. The chain couples TRBV7-2 to TRBJ1-2, with no clear D. This CDR3 contains 12 residues. Germline loops: CDR1 SGHTA, CDR2 FQGNSA. V was trimmed by 4 bases and J by 7 bases, leaving 10 bases between them. CDR3 in amino acids: CASSSSGPGYTF. DNA of the CDR3: TGTGCCAGCAGCTCCTCGGGCCCTGGCTACACCTTC.